Below are 27 T cell receptor beta chains sequenced from a single sample in a study of spatial heterogeneity in lung cancer. Indicated time point: blood at routine non-recurrence follow-up after resection. Sequencing was performed on whole RNA extracted from tumor and nontumor lung tissue, or from frozen PBMC, and the material was left unsorted. TCRdb re-derived calls from the 5' RACE reads in MiXCR, one entry per CDR3 protein. Of about 52,000 distinct CDR3 sequences in the sample, 6.5% to 7.5% were seen once. The sample here was PBMCs, taken at follow-up. The receptor source for this set is a female donor with early-stage non-small cell lung cancer.

CDR3 region: CASSLGDSRYGYTF. The CDR3 nucleotides read TGCGCCAGCAGCTTGGGGGACAGCCGCTATGGCTACACCTTC. The genes are TRBV5-1 and TRBJ1-2; 7 positions agree with TRBD1. Germline values: CDR1 SGHRS, CDR2 YFSETQ. J lost 4 bases, V lost 0 bases, and 3 bases had no gene match. The CDR3 is 14 amino acids.

The CDR3 coding sequence is TGTGCCAGCTCACCTGGCGGCGACACTGAAGCTTTCTTT. This encodes CASSPGGDTEAFF. The rearrangement uses TRBV18 and TRBJ1-1; no clear D. Germline values: CDR1 KGHSH, CDR2 LQKENI. V lost 3 bases and J 3 bases, leaving 8 bases between the germline ends. The CDR3 totals 13 residues.

This chain links TRBV5-6 with TRBJ1-6, with unresolved D. The CDR3 runs 12 residues. Germline-derived CDR1 and CDR2 are SGHDT and YYEEEE. The ends were cut back, 4 bases at V and 7 bases at J, with 6 bases in the middle. DNA for the CDR3: TGTGCCAGCAGCCTTTTCAATTCACCCCTCCACTTT. Amino acid sequence: CASSLFNSPLHF.

At least ten counts were recorded for this clonotype. The chain employs TRBV3-1 and TRBJ2-1, with D possibly TRBD2 on 6 matching bases. V lost 1 base and J lost 8, with 15 bases in between. CDR3 length: 15 residues. Germline V gene data show CDR1 as LGHDT and CDR2 as YNNKEL (reference sequence). The CDR3 nucleotides are TGTGCCAGCAGCCAAGGAACGCAGGCGGGGCATGAGCAGTTCTTC. Amino acids: CASSQGTQAGHEQFF.

This clonotype was detected a few times. The rearrangement links TRBV7-3 to TRBJ2-2; no definite D call. V lost 2 bases and J lost 3, with 1 base in between. This CDR3 has 12 amino acids. Germline V gene sequence: CDR1 SGHTA, CDR2 FQGTGA. CDR3 loop: CASSLYTGELFF. Written as DNA, the CDR3 is TGTGCCAGCAGCTTATACACCGGGGAGCTGTTTTTT.

This clonotype has a count of ten or more. The chain recombines TRBV6-6 with TRBJ2-1, with D tentatively TRBD1 or TRBD2 (5 bases each). Germline CDR1 is MNHNY and CDR2 is SVGAGI (reference sequence). The CDR3 length is 17 residues. V was cut by 6 bases and J by 5 bases, with 23 bases left in between. The CDR3 DNA is TGTGCCAGCAGCCCCAAACGGGCCTTCGGGGCTAACAATGAGCAGTTCTTC. Its protein is CASSPKRAFGANNEQFF.

This clonotype was found many times. The rearrangement uses TRBV14 and TRBJ2-4; TRBD2 might be the D (7 bases). The CDR3 runs to 15 residues. The germline gives CDR1 SGHDN, CDR2 FVKESK. Deletions cut 3 bases from V and 7 bases from J, with 16 bases between. CDR3 protein: CASSQPGGPLNIQYF. In DNA form, the CDR3 reads TGTGCCAGCAGCCAGCCCGGGGGGCCTTTGAACATTCAGTACTTC.

This clonotype was detected ten times or more. In DNA, the CDR3 is TGTGCCAGCAGCCAGCCCGGGAGGAGGAGCTTAGAAACAGATACGCAGTATTTT. Translation gives CASSQPGRRSLETDTQYF. The chain carries TRBV14 and TRBJ2-3, with 7 bases identical to TRBD2. The CDR3 totals 18 residues. The V gene's germline CDR1 is SGHDN and CDR2 FVKESK. The ends lost 3 bases at V and 3 bases at J; junction bases unmatched: 15.

This clonotype came up many times. V is TRBV7-8 and J is TRBJ2-3, with 14 bases that match TRBD2. CDR3 length equals 17 residues. Germline assignment: CDR1 SGHVS and CDR2 FQNEAQ. V was pared by 0 bases and J by 5 bases, with 4 bases of the junction left unmatched. CDR3 residues: CASSLARLAGGVDTQYF. The CDR3 coding sequence is TGTGCCAGCAGCTTAGCTCGACTAGCGGGGGGGGTAGATACGCAGTATTTT.

This clonotype was seen many times. The chain is built from TRBV6-4 and TRBJ1-2; perhaps TRBD1 as D (5 bases). Trimming pared 0 bases from V and 0 bases from J, leaving 8 bases between. This CDR3 has 15 residues. Germline V gives CDR1 MRHNA, CDR2 SNTAGT. The CDR3 DNA reads TGTGCCAGCAGTGACTCTGGGGGAGCTAACTATGGCTACACCTTC. Translated, it gives CASSDSGGANYGYTF.

The V and J genes are TRBV20-1 and TRBJ2-7; 7 bases align to TRBD2. Unmatched junction bases numbered 9, after V lost 5 bases and J lost 2 bases. The CDR3 is made up of 14 amino acids. Looked up from germline, CDR1 is DFQATT and CDR2 is SNEGSKA (reference sequence). CDR3 nucleotide sequence: TGCAGTGCTCCCTCCCTACTAGCGACCTACGAGCAGTACTTC. Translation gives CSAPSLLATYEQYF.

This clonotype was seen at least ten times. This chain uses TRBV19 with TRBJ2-1; a weak D match, TRBD2 (6 bases). The CDR3 loop spans 13 amino acids. Trimming cost V 11 bases and J 2 bases, with 13 bases left between them. Germline V gene data show CDR1 as LNHDA and CDR2 as SQIVND (reference sequence). The CDR3 DNA is TGTGCCTCCTTGGACTATGCCTACAATGAGCAGTTCTTC. This gives the protein CASLDYAYNEQFF.

This clonotype was detected many times. The chain links TRBV28 to TRBJ1-2, with D tentatively TRBD1 (6 bases). From germline, CDR1 is MDHEN and CDR2 SYDVKM. Trimming shortened V by 5 bases and J by 8 bases, and 12 bases separated the two germline ends. This CDR3 region has 12 residues. The CDR3 DNA follows: TGTGCCAGCAGTCCCAGGGGTATGGGCTACACCTTC. It specifies CASSPRGMGYTF.

This clonotype has a count of ten or more. The chain carries TRBV4-3 and TRBJ2-1; no clear D gene. From germline, CDR1 is LGHNA and CDR2 YSLEER. CDR3 length: 14 residues. Trimming cost V 3 bases and J 0 bases, with 6 bases left between them. The CDR3 region is CASSHPSSYNEQFF. The DNA of the CDR3 is TGCGCCAGCAGCCATCCTAGCTCCTACAATGAGCAGTTCTTC.

As concerns this clonotype: The junction shows a germline mismatch at one end, possibly a read error. This sequence joins TRBV10-3 and TRBJ2-1; D is ambiguous. CDR3 length equals 13 residues. Per germline, CDR1 ENHRY and CDR2 SYGVKD. This CDR3 reads CAISESPRNGQFF. CDR3 coding DNA: TGTGCCATCAGTGAGAGCCCTCGAAATGGGCAGTTCTTC.

About this clonotype itself: This CDR3 fails to terminate in the conserved phenylalanine or tryptophan, so it likely reflects a read error. The chain joins TRBV5-4 to TRBJ2-7; D is uncertain. The CDR3 sequence is 10 residues long. Germline V gene data show CDR1 as SGHNT and CDR2 as YYREEE (reference sequence). The CDR3 nucleotides read TGTGGGCAGGTCCCCTACGAGCAGTACCTC. Translation: CGQVPYEQYL.

This clonotype appeared a few times. The chain couples TRBV5-1 to TRBJ2-5, with 12 bases lining up with TRBD1. J lost 5 bases, V lost 4 bases, and 6 bases had no gene match. The CDR3 covers 15 residues. Germline values: CDR1 SGHRS, CDR2 YFSETQ. CDR3 in amino acids: CASSGGQGASETQYF. The CDR3 bases are TGCGCCAGCAGCGGGGGACAGGGGGCCTCGGAGACCCAGTACTTC.

This clonotype was counted ten times or more. The chain uses TRBV4-1 and TRBJ1-2; no firm D call. V lost 0 bases and J 5 bases, leaving 10 bases between the germline ends. The CDR3 is 14 residues long. From germline, CDR1 is MGHRA and CDR2 YSYEKL. The CDR3: CASSQDVSLYGYTF. CDR3 DNA sequence: TGCGCCAGCAGCCAAGATGTTTCTCTATATGGCTACACCTTC.

The sample holds many counts of this clonotype. The V gene is TRBV9, the J gene TRBJ2-6; tentative D call: TRBD1 (6 bases). The CDR3 has 16 amino acids. Between the trimmed V and J ends, which lost 3 bases and 0 bases, there was a span of 10 bases. The germline V gene encodes CDR1 SGDLS and CDR2 YYNGEE. In DNA form, the CDR3 reads TGTGCCAGCAGCGCAACAGGGAGCTCTGGGGCCAACGTCCTGACTTTC. Amino acids: CASSATGSSGANVLTF.

This clonotype was detected ten times or more. This chain uses TRBV18 with TRBJ2-5; D unresolved. This CDR3 spans 14 amino acids. V was pared by 5 bases and J by 7 bases, with 17 bases between. Germline V lookup: CDR1 KGHSH, CDR2 LQKENI. The CDR3 spells CASSNRVTEGTQYF. CDR3 nucleotides: TGTGCCAGCTCAAATCGGGTAACAGAAGGGACCCAGTACTTC.

This clonotype was found a few times. The chain joins TRBV28 to TRBJ2-2; TRBD1 is a possible D gene (6 bases). CDR3 length: 12 residues. The V gene lost 11 bases and the J gene lost 5 bases, with 12 bases spanning the gap. CDR1 is MDHEN, CDR2 SYDVKM, per germline. CDR3 in DNA: TGTGCCTGGCAGGGGAGAACCGGGGAGCTGTTTTTT. Its protein product is CAWQGRTGELFF. The full variable domain, in which reference TRBV28 and TRBJ2-2 provide the parts outside the CDR3, is DVKVTQSSRYLVKRTGEKVFLECVQDMDHENMFWYRQDPGLGLRLIYFSYDVKMKEKGDIPEGYSVSREKKERFSLILESASTNQTSMYLCAWQGRTGELFFGEGSRLTVL.

This clonotype was detected a few times. The chain joins TRBV19 to TRBJ2-3; D is uncertain. Germline V lookup: CDR1 LNHDA, CDR2 SQIVND (reference sequence). The CDR3 length is 12 residues. Trimming cost V 4 bases and J 6 bases, with 8 bases left between them. This chain's CDR3 is CASSTSGDTQYF. The CDR3 coding sequence is TGTGCCAGTAGTACTTCGGGTGATACGCAGTATTTT.

Many counts were recorded for this clonotype. The chain is built from TRBV5-4 and TRBJ2-7; the match to TRBD2 covers 13 bases. V trimming: 3 bases; J trimming: 4 bases; junction bases outside the gene matches: 4. This CDR3 comprises 15 residues. From germline, CDR1 is SGHNT and CDR2 YYREEE (reference sequence). CDR3 residues: CASSSRTSGGYEQYF. The CDR3 DNA is TGTGCCAGCAGCTCCAGGACTAGCGGGGGTTACGAGCAGTACTTC.

The rearrangement links TRBV28 to TRBJ2-1; D is unclear. The germline V and J ends were trimmed by 5 bases and 4 bases, with 9 bases remaining between them. This CDR3 comprises 13 residues. Germline CDR1 reads MDHEN; CDR2 reads SYDVKM. This CDR3 is CASSTLIYNEQFF. CDR3 coding DNA: TGTGCCAGCAGTACGCTGATTTACAATGAGCAGTTCTTC.

This clonotype was detected ten times or more. This chain links TRBV12-3 or TRBV12-4 with TRBJ1-3; D not resolved. The CDR3 covers 15 residues. V was pared by 3 bases and J by 4 bases, with 13 bases between. The CDR3 bases are TGTGCCAGCAGTTTGGGAGGAGGGTACGGAAACACCATATATTTT. It is translated as CASSLGGGYGNTIYF.

This clonotype was counted at least ten times. In nucleotides, the CDR3 is TGTGCCAGCAGCTTGTCTCAGGGGAGCACTGAAGCTTTCTTT. It translates to CASSLSQGSTEAFF. This chain connects TRBV7-3 to TRBJ1-1, with D perhaps TRBD1 (6 bases). Per germline, CDR1 SGHTA and CDR2 FQGTGA. Trimming pared 3 bases from V and 4 bases from J, leaving 12 bases between. This CDR3 is built from 14 residues.

This clonotype was counted a few times. The chain joins TRBV19 to TRBJ2-5; 7 nucleotides agree with TRBD2. CDR1 is LNHDA, CDR2 SQIVND, per germline (reference sequence). The junction had 12 bases not matched to a gene; V was cut back by 7 bases and J by 4 bases. The CDR3 is made up of 15 amino acids. The chain's CDR3 is CASTGGWRGRETQYF. The CDR3 DNA reads TGTGCCAGTACCGGGGGGTGGCGTGGTCGAGAGACCCAGTACTTC. Full variable domain (rest looked up from reference TRBV19 and TRBJ2-5): DGGITQSPKYLFRKEGQNVTLSCEQNLNHDAMYWYRQDPGQGLRLIYYSQIVNDFQKGDIAEGYSVSREKKESFPLTVTSAQKNPTAFYLCASTGGWRGRETQYFGPGTRLLVL.